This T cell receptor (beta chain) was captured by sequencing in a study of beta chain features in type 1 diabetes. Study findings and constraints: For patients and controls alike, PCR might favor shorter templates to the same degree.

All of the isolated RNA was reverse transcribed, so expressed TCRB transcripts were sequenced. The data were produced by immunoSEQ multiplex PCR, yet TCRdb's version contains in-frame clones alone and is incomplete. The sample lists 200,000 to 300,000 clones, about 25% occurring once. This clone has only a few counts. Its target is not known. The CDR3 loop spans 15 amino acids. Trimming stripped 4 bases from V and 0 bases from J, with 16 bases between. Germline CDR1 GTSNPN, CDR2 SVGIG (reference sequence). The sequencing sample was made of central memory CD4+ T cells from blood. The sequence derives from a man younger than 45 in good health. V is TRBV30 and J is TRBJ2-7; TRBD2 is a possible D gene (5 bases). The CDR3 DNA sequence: TGTGCCTGGACTAACCCCGGGGTTAGCTCCTACGAGCAGTACTTC. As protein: CAWTNPGVSSYEQYF.